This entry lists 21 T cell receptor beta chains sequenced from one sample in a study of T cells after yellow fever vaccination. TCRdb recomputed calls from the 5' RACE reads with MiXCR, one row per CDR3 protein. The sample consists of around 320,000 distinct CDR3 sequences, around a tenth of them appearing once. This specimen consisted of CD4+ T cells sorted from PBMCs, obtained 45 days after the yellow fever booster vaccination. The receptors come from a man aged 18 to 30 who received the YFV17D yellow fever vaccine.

The CDR3 nucleotides are TGTGCCTGGAGTGGAACACCCTATGGCTACACCTTC. It yields the protein CAWSGTPYGYTF. The V gene is TRBV30, the J gene TRBJ1-2, with unresolved D. The CDR3 totals 12 residues. Germline CDR1 is GTSNPN and CDR2 is SVGIG (reference sequence). V lost 1 base and J lost 4, with 7 bases in between.

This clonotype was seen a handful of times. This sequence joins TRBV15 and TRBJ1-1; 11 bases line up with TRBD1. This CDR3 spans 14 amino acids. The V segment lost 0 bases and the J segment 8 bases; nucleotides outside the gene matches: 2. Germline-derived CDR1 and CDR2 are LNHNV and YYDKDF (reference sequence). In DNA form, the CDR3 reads TGTGCCACCAGCAGAGATCGGGACAGGGGGGAAGCTTTCTTT. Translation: CATSRDRDRGEAFF.

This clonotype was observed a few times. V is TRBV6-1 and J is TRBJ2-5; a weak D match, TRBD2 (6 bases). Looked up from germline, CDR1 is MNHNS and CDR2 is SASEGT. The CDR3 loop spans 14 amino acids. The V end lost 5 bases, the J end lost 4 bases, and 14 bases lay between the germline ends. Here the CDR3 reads CASSLPGTPETQYF. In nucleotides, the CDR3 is TGTGCCAGCAGTCTTCCGGGGACTCCAGAGACCCAGTACTTC.

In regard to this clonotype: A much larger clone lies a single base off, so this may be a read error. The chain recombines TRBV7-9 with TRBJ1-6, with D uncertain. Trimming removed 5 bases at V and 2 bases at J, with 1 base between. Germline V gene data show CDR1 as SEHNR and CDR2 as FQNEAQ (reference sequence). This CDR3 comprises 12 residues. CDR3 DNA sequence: TGTGCCAGCAGCGCCTATAATTCACCCCTCCACTTT. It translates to CASSAYNSPLHF.

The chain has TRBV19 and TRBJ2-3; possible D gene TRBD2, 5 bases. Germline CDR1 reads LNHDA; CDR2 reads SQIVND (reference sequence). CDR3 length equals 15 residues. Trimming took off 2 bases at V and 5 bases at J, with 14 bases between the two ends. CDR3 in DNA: TGTGCCAGTAGTATATCCGGGTTACGGGGAGATACGCAGTATTTT. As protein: CASSISGLRGDTQYF.

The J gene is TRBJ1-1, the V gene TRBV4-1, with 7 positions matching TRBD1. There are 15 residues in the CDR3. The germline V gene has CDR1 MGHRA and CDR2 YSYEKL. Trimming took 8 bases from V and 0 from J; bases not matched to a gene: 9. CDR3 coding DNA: TGCGCCAGCCGAGGATCAGGGGGACTGAACACTGAAGCTTTCTTT. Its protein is CASRGSGGLNTEAFF.

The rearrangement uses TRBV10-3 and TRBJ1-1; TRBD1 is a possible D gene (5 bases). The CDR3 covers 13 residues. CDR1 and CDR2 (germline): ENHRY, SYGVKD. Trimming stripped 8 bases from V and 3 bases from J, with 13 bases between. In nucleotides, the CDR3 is TGTGCCATCTCAGCAGGGACGGACACTGAAGCTTTCTTT. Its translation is CAISAGTDTEAFF.

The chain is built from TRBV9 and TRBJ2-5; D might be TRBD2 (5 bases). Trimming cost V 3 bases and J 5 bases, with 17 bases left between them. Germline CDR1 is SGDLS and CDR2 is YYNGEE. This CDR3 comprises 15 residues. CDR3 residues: CASSASNGLRETQYF. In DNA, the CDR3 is TGTGCCAGCAGCGCCTCGAACGGACTCCGGGAGACCCAGTACTTC.

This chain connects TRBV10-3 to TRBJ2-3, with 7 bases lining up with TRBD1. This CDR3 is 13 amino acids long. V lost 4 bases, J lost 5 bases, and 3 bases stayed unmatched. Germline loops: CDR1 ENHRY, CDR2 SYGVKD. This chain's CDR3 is CAISGQGRDTQYF. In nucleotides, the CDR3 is TGTGCCATCAGTGGACAGGGAAGAGATACGCAGTATTTT.

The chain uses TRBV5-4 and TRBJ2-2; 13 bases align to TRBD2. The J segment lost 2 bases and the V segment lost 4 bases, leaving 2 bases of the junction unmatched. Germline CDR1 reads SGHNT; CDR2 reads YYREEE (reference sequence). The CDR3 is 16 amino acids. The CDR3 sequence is CASSGLAGDNTGELFF. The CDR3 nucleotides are TGTGCCAGCAGCGGACTAGCGGGGGACAACACCGGGGAGCTGTTTTTT.

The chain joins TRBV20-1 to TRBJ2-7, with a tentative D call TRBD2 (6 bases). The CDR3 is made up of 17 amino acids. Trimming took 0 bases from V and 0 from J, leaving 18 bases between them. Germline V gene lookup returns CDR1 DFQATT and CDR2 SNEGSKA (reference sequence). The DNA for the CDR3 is TGCAGTGCTAGAGATCAGGGCTATGGGGGGAGCTCCTACGAGCAGTACTTC. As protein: CSARDQGYGGSSYEQYF.

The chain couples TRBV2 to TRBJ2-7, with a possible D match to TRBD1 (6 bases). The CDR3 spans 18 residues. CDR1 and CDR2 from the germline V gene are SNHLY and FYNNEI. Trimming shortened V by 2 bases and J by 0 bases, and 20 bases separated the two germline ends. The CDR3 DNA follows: TGTGCCAGCAGTGAATTCTCAGGGGCCGGGATTAGCTCCTACGAGCAGTACGTC. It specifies CASSEFSGAGISSYEQYV.

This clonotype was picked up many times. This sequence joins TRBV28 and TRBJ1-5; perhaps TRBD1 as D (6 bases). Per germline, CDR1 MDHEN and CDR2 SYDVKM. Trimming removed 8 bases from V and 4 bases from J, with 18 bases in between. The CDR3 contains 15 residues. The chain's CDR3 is CASLEGGMGNQPQHF. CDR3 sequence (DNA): TGTGCCAGCCTTGAGGGGGGCATGGGAAATCAGCCCCAGCATTTT. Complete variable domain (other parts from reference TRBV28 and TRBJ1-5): DVKVTQSSRYLVKRTGEKVFLECVQDMDHENMFWYRQDPGLGLRLIYFSYDVKMKEKGDIPEGYSVSREKKERFSLILESASTNQTSMYLCASLEGGMGNQPQHFGDGTRLSIL.

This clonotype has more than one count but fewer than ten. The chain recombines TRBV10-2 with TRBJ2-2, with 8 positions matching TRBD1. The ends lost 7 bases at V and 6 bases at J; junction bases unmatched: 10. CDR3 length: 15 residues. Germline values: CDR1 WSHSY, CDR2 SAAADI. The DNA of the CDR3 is TGCGCCAGCAACCGACAGGGGATTAGGTCCGGGGAGCTGTTTTTT. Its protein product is CASNRQGIRSGELFF.

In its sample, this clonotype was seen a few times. Written as DNA, the CDR3 is TGTGCCAGCAGTTTGCTCTTGGGGGCTAGCGATAATTCACCCCTCCACTTT. This translates into CASSLLLGASDNSPLHF. The chain couples TRBV28 to TRBJ1-6; perhaps TRBD1 as D (6 bases). V shed 3 bases and J shed 5 bases, with 17 bases lying between them. In germline, CDR1 is MDHEN, CDR2 SYDVKM. The CDR3 totals 17 residues.

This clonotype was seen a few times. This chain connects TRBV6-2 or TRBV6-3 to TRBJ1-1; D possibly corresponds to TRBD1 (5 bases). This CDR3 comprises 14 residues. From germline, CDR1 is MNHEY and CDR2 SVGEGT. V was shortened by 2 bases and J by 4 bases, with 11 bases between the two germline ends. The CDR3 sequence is CASSYGGGSTEAFF. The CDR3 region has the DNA TGTGCCAGCAGTTACGGTGGGGGTAGCACTGAAGCTTTCTTT.

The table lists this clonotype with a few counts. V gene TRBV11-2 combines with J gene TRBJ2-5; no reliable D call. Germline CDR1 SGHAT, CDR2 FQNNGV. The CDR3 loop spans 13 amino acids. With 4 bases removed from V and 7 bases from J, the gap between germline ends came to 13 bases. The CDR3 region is CASSSSSPGTQYF. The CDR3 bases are TGTGCCAGCAGCTCCTCCTCACCGGGGACCCAGTACTTC.

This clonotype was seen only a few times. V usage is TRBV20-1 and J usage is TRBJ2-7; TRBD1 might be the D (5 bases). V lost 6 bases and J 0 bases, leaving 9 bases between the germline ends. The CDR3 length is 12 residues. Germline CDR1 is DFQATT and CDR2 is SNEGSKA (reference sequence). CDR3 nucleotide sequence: TGCAGTGCAGACAGCGACTCCTACGAGCAGTACTTC. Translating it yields CSADSDSYEQYF.

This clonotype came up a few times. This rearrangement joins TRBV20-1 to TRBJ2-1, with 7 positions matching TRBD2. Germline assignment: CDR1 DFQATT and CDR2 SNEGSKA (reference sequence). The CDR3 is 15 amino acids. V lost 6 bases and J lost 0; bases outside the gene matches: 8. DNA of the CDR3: TGCAGTGCCGAGCGGGACGCGACCTCCTACAATGAGCAGTTCTTC. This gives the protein CSAERDATSYNEQFF.

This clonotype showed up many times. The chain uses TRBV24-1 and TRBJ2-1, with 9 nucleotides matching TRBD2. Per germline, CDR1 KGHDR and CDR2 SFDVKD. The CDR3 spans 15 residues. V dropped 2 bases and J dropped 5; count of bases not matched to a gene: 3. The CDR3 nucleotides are TGTGCCACCAGTGATTCGGCTAGCGGGAACAATGAGCAGTTCTTC. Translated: CATSDSASGNNEQFF.

The CDR3 loop reads CASSVGASGVNEQFF. In nucleotides, the CDR3 is TGTGCCAGCAGCGTAGGGGCTAGCGGGGTCAATGAGCAGTTCTTC. The V call is TRBV9, the J call TRBJ2-1; TRBD2 matches 9 bases. The CDR3 extends over 15 amino acids. Trimming removed 0 bases from V and 6 bases from J; junction bases left unmatched: 4. Per the germline V gene, CDR1 is SGDLS and CDR2 is YYNGEE.